The rows below give T cell receptor beta chains drawn from one sample of a study of blood T cell repertoires in COVID-19. Here immunoSEQ multiplex PCR was the method, and the copy in TCRdb shows in-frame clones only, minus some. This table has roughly 250,000 clones, just under 85% appearing once. Sequencing was carried out using peripheral blood. The receptors derive from a woman aged 60-75 years with active or convalescent COVID-19. CDR3s include the opening cysteine and the closing phenylalanine or tryptophan. Each record gives: clone size, CDR3 length, V gene, D gene, J gene, CDR3 DNA, CDR3 protein. A D gene is named only where the DNA matches it firmly. Only part of the rows carry a size: once, few, many, or a class if the clone is expanded.

>.|14|TRBV28|TRBD1|TRBJ2-5
TGTGCCAGCAGTCCCCCGACAGGGCAGGAGACCCAGTACTTC
CASSPPTGQETQYF
>.|14|TRBV28|.|TRBJ1-4
TGTGCCAGCAGTTTGCCAGGGATTAATGAAAAACTGTTTTTT
CASSLPGINEKLFF
>.|22|TRBV6-2/TRBV6-3|TRBD2|TRBJ2-7
TGTGCCAGCAGCCGAATGACTAGCGGGAGGGCCTTTGCGCCTATTATGGCCTACGAGCAGTACTTC
CASSRMTSGRAFAPIMAYEQYF
>.|15|TRBV2|.|TRBJ1-5
TGTGCCAGCAGTGAATTCGGCGGCTTATATGAGCCCCAGCATTTT
CASSEFGGLYEPQHF
>many|19|TRBV4-1|.|TRBJ1-4
TGCGCCAGCAGCCAAGTAGTAGGAAACTATTTGCATGGTAATGAAAAACTGTTTTTT
CASSQVVGNYLHGNEKLFF
>.|14|TRBV27|.|TRBJ2-7
TGTGCCAGCAGTATATCTAGAGGTGGCTACGAGCAGTACTTC
CASSISRGGYEQYF
>.|16|TRBV6-1|TRBD1|TRBJ2-5
TGTGCCAGCAGTGAAATCATCACAGGGGGCGGTGAGACCCAGTACTTC
CASSEIITGGGETQYF
>.|15|TRBV30|.|TRBJ1-1
TGTGCCTGGAGTGTATTGATGGTAGGGGCCCAGGAAGCTTTCTTT
CAWSVLMVGAQEAFF
>.|14|TRBV5-5|.|TRBJ2-3
TGTGCCAGTAAAACAGGGAGGGCTACAGATACGCAGTATTTT
CASKTGRATDTQYF
>.|14|TRBV5-4|TRBD2|TRBJ2-4
TGTGCCAGCAGCAAGACTAGCGGGGCGGACATTCAGTACTTC
CASSKTSGADIQYF
>.|15|TRBV4-1|.|TRBJ2-3
TGCGCCAGCAGCCAGTTACTAGCAGGCACAGATACGCAGTATTTT
CASSQLLAGTDTQYF
>.|13|TRBV19|.|TRBJ1-1
TGTGCCAGTAGTAGTCAGATGAACACTGAAGCTTTCTTT
CASSSQMNTEAFF
>.|13|TRBV5-1|.|TRBJ1-3
TGCGCCAGCAGCTTGGATTTAGGAAACACCATATATTTT
CASSLDLGNTIYF
>.|14|TRBV5-1|.|TRBJ1-1
TGCGCCAGCAGCTTGCGGTCACCGAACACTGAAGCTTTCTTT
CASSLRSPNTEAFF
>.|16|TRBV5-5|TRBD2|TRBJ2-7
TGTGCCAGCAGCGACGTGCCGGGACTAGCGGAATCCGAGCAGTACTTC
CASSDVPGLAESEQYF
>.|12|TRBV7-8|.|TRBJ2-5
TGTGCCAGCACCCAGATTGAAGAGACCCAGTACTTC
CASTQIEETQYF
>.|15|TRBV9|.|TRBJ1-3
TGTGCCAGCAGCGCCGACACCGACTCTGGAAACACCATATATTTT
CASSADTDSGNTIYF
>.|16|TRBV29-1|TRBD2|TRBJ2-3
TGCAGCGTTGTGGGGACTCTAGCGGGAGGCACAGATACGCAGTATTTT
CSVVGTLAGGTDTQYF
>.|14|TRBV5-1|TRBD2|TRBJ2-2
TGCGCCAGCAGCTGGGGGAGGGACGGCGGGGAGCTGTTTTTT
CASSWGRDGGELFF
>once|14|TRBV6-1|TRBD2|TRBJ2-7
TGTGCCAGCAGTGAGCAGCGGGGGCACTACGAGCAGTACTTC
CASSEQRGHYEQYF
>.|15|TRBV19|TRBD2|TRBJ2-1
TGTGCCAGTAGTATTGGACTAGCGTCTTACAATGAGCAGTTCTTC
CASSIGLASYNEQFF
>.|14|TRBV30|.|TRBJ1-1
TGTGCCTGGGAGGAGGACCCGGGGAACACTGAAGCTTTCTTT
CAWEEDPGNTEAFF
>.|15|TRBV5-1|TRBD1|TRBJ2-1
TGCGCCAGCAGCACGGCGGGGACAGGGGGCCTTGAGCAGTTCTTC
CASSTAGTGGLEQFF
>.|12|TRBV10-3|.|TRBJ2-5
TGTGCCATCAGTGACACTCCAGGGACCCAGTACTTC
CAISDTPGTQYF
>.|16|TRBV5-1|TRBD2|TRBJ2-3
TGCGCCAGCAGCTTGGGAACGGGGGGGCCGGGAGATACGCAGTATTTT
CASSLGTGGPGDTQYF
>.|14|TRBV6-5|.|TRBJ1-1
TGTGCCAGCAGTTTCAGTGGGCTGTACACTGAAGCTTTCTTT
CASSFSGLYTEAFF
>.|15|TRBV4-2|.|TRBJ1-1
TGTGCCAGCAGCCAAGGAACGGACTGGAACACTGAAGCTTTCTTT
CASSQGTDWNTEAFF
>.|16|TRBV7-2|.|TRBJ2-3
TGTGCCAGCAGCCAGTTCTTATTTTGGGGGCCAGATACGCAGTATTTT
CASSQFLFWGPDTQYF
>.|14|TRBV7-9|.|TRBJ2-1
TGTGCCAGCAGCTTAGGTATTAGTGACAATGAGCAGTTCTTC
CASSLGISDNEQFF
>once|14|TRBV7-2|TRBD1|TRBJ2-4
TGTGCCAGCAGCTCTGACAGGGCTGGGGGCATTCAGTACTTC
CASSSDRAGGIQYF